The 18 T cell receptor beta chains below were found in one sample sequenced in a study of T-cell reconstitution after alpha-beta-depleted transplantation in children. Unique molecular identifiers featured in how the TCRbeta library was prepared. From the PCR reads, TCRdb called clonotypes with MiXCR, one entry per CDR3 protein. The sample yields approximately 1,000,000 distinct CDR3 sequences, about 31% seen once. The sequenced sample was PBMCs, mostly from graft donor cells, obtained 360 days after TCRalphabeta/CD19-depleted stem cell transplant. The receptor set was obtained from a boy younger than two who had a stem cell transplant for SCID, so the T cells may come from the graft donor.

The genes are TRBV5-1 and TRBJ1-4, with 7 bases identical to TRBD1. J lost 8 bases, V lost 0 bases, and 10 bases had no gene match. CDR1 and CDR2 from the germline V gene are SGHRS and YFSETQ. This CDR3 has 16 residues. This chain's CDR3 is CASSLGQGDRGEKLFF. The CDR3 DNA follows: TGCGCCAGCAGCTTGGGGCAGGGGGATCGAGGAGAAAAACTGTTTTTT.

V and J are TRBV7-3 and TRBJ2-3; 7 bases fit TRBD1. V shed 5 bases and J 3 bases; nucleotides not matched to a gene: 11. CDR1 SGHTA and CDR2 FQGTGA come from the germline V gene. This CDR3 comprises 16 residues. The CDR3 here is CASSASRGQRTDTQYF. In DNA, the CDR3 is TGTGCCAGCAGCGCCTCAAGGGGGCAGCGGACAGATACGCAGTATTTT.

V is TRBV28 and J is TRBJ2-2, with D possibly being TRBD1 (5 bases). This CDR3 is built from 14 residues. Germline CDR1 MDHEN, CDR2 SYDVKM. Trimming took off 9 bases at V and 4 bases at J, with 15 bases between the two ends. This CDR3 is CASLGEQATGELFF. For the CDR3, the DNA is TGTGCCAGTCTTGGAGAACAGGCCACCGGGGAGCTGTTTTTT.

The chain combines TRBV6-1 with TRBJ2-1; TRBD1 matches 12 bases. The germline V gene encodes CDR1 MNHNS and CDR2 SASEGT. CDR3 length: 18 residues. The V gene end was trimmed by 5 bases and the J gene end by 8 bases; junction bases not matched to a gene: 16. The CDR3 loop reads CASSPGQGARNLWDEQFF. In DNA, the CDR3 is TGTGCCAGCAGTCCGGGACAGGGGGCCCGAAACCTTTGGGATGAGCAGTTCTTC.

This clonotype was seen more than once but under ten times. The CDR3 loop is CSALTSETQYF. The DNA for the CDR3 is TGCAGTGCTCTTACCTCAGAGACCCAGTACTTC. The chain is built from TRBV20-1 and TRBJ2-5; D gene unclear. The CDR3 sequence is 11 residues long. CDR1 is DFQATT, CDR2 SNEGSKA, per germline (reference sequence). Deletions cut 5 bases from V and 4 bases from J, with 8 bases between.

The chain employs TRBV29-1 and TRBJ2-3; TRBD2 matches 14 bases. The CDR3 runs to 17 residues. Germline CDR1 SQVTM, CDR2 ANQGSEA. The ends lost 1 base at V and 3 bases at J; junction bases unmatched: 6. This chain's CDR3 is CSVEVLGLAGATDTQYF. CDR3 nucleotides: TGCAGCGTTGAAGTCTTGGGACTAGCGGGAGCGACAGATACGCAGTATTTT.

V usage is TRBV20-1 and J usage is TRBJ2-2; 7 nucleotides agree with TRBD1. The CDR3 totals 14 residues. With V trimmed by 3 bases and J by 5 bases, 6 bases remained unmatched. From germline, CDR1 is DFQATT and CDR2 SNEGSKA (reference sequence). The CDR3 here is CSASDREETGELFF. DNA for the CDR3: TGCAGTGCTAGCGACAGGGAAGAAACCGGGGAGCTGTTTTTT.

The chain combines TRBV28 with TRBJ2-7, with D unclear. The CDR3 length is 16 residues. In germline, CDR1 is MDHEN, CDR2 SYDVKM. Trimming removed 3 bases at V and 2 bases at J, with 17 bases between. CDR3 bases: TGTGCCAGCAGTTTTAACCCCTTAGGTAATCCCTACGAGCAGTACTTC. Its protein is CASSFNPLGNPYEQYF.

This clonotype was picked up a small number of times. The V and J genes are TRBV10-3 and TRBJ2-1; no clear D. Trimming cost V 0 bases and J 5 bases, with 14 bases left between them. Per germline, CDR1 ENHRY and CDR2 SYGVKD. CDR3 length equals 16 residues. The CDR3 reads CAISESVGLWDNEQFF. The CDR3 nucleotides read TGTGCCATCAGTGAGTCCGTAGGGTTGTGGGACAATGAGCAGTTCTTC.

This clonotype was seen only a few times. The chain links TRBV12-3 or TRBV12-4 to TRBJ2-7; TRBD2 is a possible D gene (6 bases). The CDR3 totals 15 residues. Trimming stripped 8 bases from V and 0 bases from J, with 17 bases between. CDR3 residues: CASRRGGPNSYEQYF. CDR3 DNA: TGTGCCAGCCGTCGAGGAGGGCCTAACTCCTACGAGCAGTACTTC.

The chain couples TRBV4-3 to TRBJ2-2, with D possibly TRBD1 on 6 matching bases. The germline V gene encodes CDR1 LGHNA and CDR2 YSLEER. V was pared by 1 base and J by 0 bases, with 12 bases between. CDR3 length: 17 amino acids. The CDR3 nucleotides are TGCGCCAGCAGCCAAGTCCCGACAGGAGCGAACACCGGGGAGCTGTTTTTT. The encoded protein is CASSQVPTGANTGELFF.

This clonotype occurred a few times. The V and J genes are TRBV5-8 and TRBJ1-5, with a weak D call TRBD1 (5 bases). CDR3 length: 15 amino acids. Germline lookup yields CDR1 SGHTS and CDR2 YDEGEE. The V gene lost 6 bases and the J gene lost 3 bases, with 16 bases spanning the gap. CDR3 nucleotides: TGTGCCAGCACCCGGAAGGGCAGGGCCAATCAGCCCCAGCATTTT. It translates to CASTRKGRANQPQHF. Filled out from reference TRBV5-8 and TRBJ1-5, the complete variable domain reads EAGVTQSPTHLIKTRGQQATLRCSPISGHTSVYWYQQALGLGLQFLLWYDEGEERNRGNFPPRFSGRQFPNYSSELNVNALELEDSALYLCASTRKGRANQPQHFGDGTRLSIL.

The chain joins TRBV29-1 to TRBJ2-7; D remains ambiguous. The CDR3 is 15 residues long. Germline V lookup: CDR1 SQVTM, CDR2 ANQGSEA. The ends were cut back, 5 bases at V and 0 bases at J, with 17 bases in the middle. CDR3: CSVLLIGQNSYEQYF. The CDR3 nucleotides read TGCAGCGTTCTATTGATAGGGCAGAACTCCTACGAGCAGTACTTC.

In its sample, this clonotype was seen a few times. The rearrangement links TRBV4-1 to TRBJ2-5, with TRBD1 as a possible D gene (6 bases). CDR1 is MGHRA, CDR2 YSYEKL, per germline. The CDR3 is 14 amino acids. V was trimmed by 3 bases and J by 5 bases, leaving 13 bases between them. CDR3 nucleotides: TGCGCCAGCAGCCACACACAGGGTTGGGAGACCCAGTACTTC. Its protein is CASSHTQGWETQYF.

The chain employs TRBV12-3 or TRBV12-4 and TRBJ2-5, with TRBD1 identical over 12 bases. J gave up 5 bases and V 5 bases, and 9 bases lay outside the gene matches. This CDR3 is built from 16 residues. In DNA, the CDR3 is TGTGCCAGCAGTAACATCGGGACAGGGGGCGGTGAGACCCAGTACTTC. Translated, it gives CASSNIGTGGGETQYF.

The J gene is TRBJ2-1, the V gene TRBV19; a weak D match, TRBD1 (6 bases). Germline loops: CDR1 LNHDA, CDR2 SQIVND (reference sequence). This CDR3 has 17 amino acids. V lost 6 bases and J 4 bases, leaving 22 bases between the germline ends. This chain's CDR3 is CASSPYRAVYQYNEQFF. The CDR3 DNA is TGTGCCAGTAGCCCCTACAGGGCTGTTTACCAATACAATGAGCAGTTCTTC.

This clonotype was observed a handful of times. The genes are TRBV7-2 and TRBJ1-1; D perhaps matches TRBD1 (5 bases). V lost 3 bases and J lost 10, with 15 bases in between. From germline, CDR1 is SGHTA and CDR2 FQGNSA. CDR3 length: 13 residues. Written as DNA, the CDR3 is TGTGCCAGCAGCTTGAATGGGGGGAAGGGAGCTTTCTTT. Protein product: CASSLNGGKGAFF.

The rearrangement joins TRBV10-3 to TRBJ2-7, with 8 bases fitting TRBD2. This CDR3 is built from 16 residues. Trimming took 10 bases from V and 5 from J; bases not matched to a gene: 19. CDR1 is ENHRY, CDR2 SYGVKD, per germline. As DNA, the CDR3 is TGTGCCACTAGCGGATCTGCGGGGGGCGAAATCGACGAGCAGTACTTC. Its protein product is CATSGSAGGEIDEQYF.